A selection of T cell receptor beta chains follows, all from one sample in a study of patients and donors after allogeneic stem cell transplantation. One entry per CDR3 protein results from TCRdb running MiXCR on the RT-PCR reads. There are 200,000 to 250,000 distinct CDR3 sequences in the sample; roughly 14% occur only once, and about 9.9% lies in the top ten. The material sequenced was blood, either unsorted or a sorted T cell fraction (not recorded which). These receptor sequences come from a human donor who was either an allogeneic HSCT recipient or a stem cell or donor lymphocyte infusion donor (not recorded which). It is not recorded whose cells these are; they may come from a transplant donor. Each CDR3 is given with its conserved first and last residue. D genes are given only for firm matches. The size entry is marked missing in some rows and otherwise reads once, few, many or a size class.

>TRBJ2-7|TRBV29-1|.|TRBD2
CSVEGGGSAYEQYF
TGCAGCGTTGAGGGGGGGGGATCGGCCTACGAGCAGTACTTC
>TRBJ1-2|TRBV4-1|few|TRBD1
CASSQEPYRGQVYGYTF
TGCGCCAGCAGCCAAGAACCCTACAGGGGGCAGGTGTATGGCTACACCTTC
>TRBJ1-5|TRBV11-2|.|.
CASSKDSGNQPQHF
TGTGCCAGCAGCAAGGACTCGGGCAATCAGCCCCAGCATTTT
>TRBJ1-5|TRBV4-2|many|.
CASSQDGQGMISNQPQHF
TGTGCCAGCAGCCAAGATGGGCAGGGTATGATTAGCAATCAGCCCCAGCATTTT
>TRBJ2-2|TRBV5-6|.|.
CASSAAVSFNTGELFF
TGTGCCAGCAGCGCAGCAGTCTCTTTTAACACCGGGGAGCTGTTTTTT
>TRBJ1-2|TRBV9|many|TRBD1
CASSPRTGRYYTF
TGTGCCAGCAGCCCTCGGACAGGGAGGTACTACACCTTC
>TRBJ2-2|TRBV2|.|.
CASLIEGSGELFF
TGTGCCAGTCTTATCGAGGGGTCCGGGGAGCTGTTTTTT
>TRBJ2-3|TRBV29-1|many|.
CSVESGFTDTQYF
TGCAGCGTTGAGTCCGGATTCACAGATACGCAGTATTTT
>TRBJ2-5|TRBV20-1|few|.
CSASGTWETQYF
TGCAGTGCTTCCGGGACTTGGGAGACCCAGTACTTC
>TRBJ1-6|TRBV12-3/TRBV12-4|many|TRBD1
CASSPRPTGGGSPLHF
TGTGCCAGCAGTCCTCGACCTACAGGGGGGGGTTCACCCCTCCACTTT
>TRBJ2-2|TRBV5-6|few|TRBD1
CASSLLVDRDSGELFF
TGTGCCAGCAGCTTGCTCGTGGACAGGGATTCCGGGGAGCTGTTTTTT
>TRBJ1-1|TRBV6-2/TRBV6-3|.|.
CASIRRRENTEAFF
TGTGCCAGCATTAGGCGGAGGGAGAACACTGAAGCTTTCTTT
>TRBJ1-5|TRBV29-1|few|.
CSVRGDPNQPQHF
TGCAGCGTGAGGGGAGATCCGAATCAGCCCCAGCATTTT
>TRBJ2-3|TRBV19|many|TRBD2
CASAAGDRTDTQYF
TGTGCCAGTGCCGCGGGGGATCGCACAGATACGCAGTATTTT
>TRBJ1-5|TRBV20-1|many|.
CSARWRNNQPQHF
TGCAGTGCTAGATGGCGGAATAATCAGCCCCAGCATTTT
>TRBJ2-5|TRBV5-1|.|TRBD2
CASSLAIGTSATQYF
TGCGCCAGCAGCTTGGCCATAGGGACTAGTGCGACCCAGTACTTC
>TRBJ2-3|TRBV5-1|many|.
CASRPTGLDTQYF
TGCGCCAGCCGACCTACTGGGCTTGATACGCAGTATTTT
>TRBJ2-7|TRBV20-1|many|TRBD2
CSARDGQRGSYEQYF
TGCAGTGCTAGAGATGGCCAGCGGGGCTCCTACGAGCAGTACTTC
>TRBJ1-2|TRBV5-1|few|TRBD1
CASSSTRQGSRYTF
TGCGCCAGCAGCTCGACGAGACAGGGGAGTCGCTACACCTTC
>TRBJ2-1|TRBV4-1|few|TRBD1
CASSLPGQGRIDNEQFF
TGCGCCAGCAGCCTACCGGGACAGGGGAGAATTGACAATGAGCAGTTCTTC
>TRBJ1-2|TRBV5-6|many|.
CASSLPVGGYTF
TGTGCCAGCAGCTTGCCCGTGGGGGGCTACACCTTC
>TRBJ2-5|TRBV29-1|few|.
CSGREGRSNQETQYF
TGCAGCGGGCGTGAAGGGCGGAGTAACCAAGAGACCCAGTACTTC
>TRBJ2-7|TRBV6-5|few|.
CARIMGEDEQYF
TGTGCCAGGATCATGGGTGAGGACGAGCAGTACTTC
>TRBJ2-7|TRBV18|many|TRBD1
CASSPPSRQGASEQYF
TGTGCCAGCTCACCACCCTCGAGGCAGGGGGCGAGCGAGCAGTACTTC
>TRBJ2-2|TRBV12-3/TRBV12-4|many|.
CASSPSLSLSVSGELFF
TGTGCCAGCAGTCCATCTCTCAGTTTAAGTGTCTCCGGGGAGCTGTTTTTT
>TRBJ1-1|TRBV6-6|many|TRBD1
CASSDTGVAEAFF
TGTGCCAGCAGTGACACAGGGGTCGCTGAAGCTTTCTTT
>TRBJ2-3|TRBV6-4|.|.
CASSEFGSGSDPDTQYF
TGTGCCAGCAGTGAGTTTGGTTCGGGGTCGGATCCAGATACGCAGTATTTT
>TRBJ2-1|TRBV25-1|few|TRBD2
CASRSGRRDEQFF
TGTGCCAGCCGTAGCGGGAGAAGGGATGAGCAGTTCTTC
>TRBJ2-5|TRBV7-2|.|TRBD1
CASSLEGQGLETQYF
TGTGCCAGCAGCTTAGAGGGACAGGGTCTCGAGACCCAGTACTTC
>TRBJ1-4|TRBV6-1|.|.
CASSGFGGGAHEKLFF
TGTGCCAGCAGTGGGTTCGGCGGGGGGGCCCATGAAAAACTGTTTTTT
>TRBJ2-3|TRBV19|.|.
CASSRVGTSTDTQYF
TGTGCCAGTAGCAGGGTGGGAACTAGCACAGATACGCAGTATTTT
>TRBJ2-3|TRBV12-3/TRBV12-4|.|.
CASSLRGAWDTQYF
TGTGCCAGCAGCCTTCGGGGGGCGTGGGATACGCAGTATTTT
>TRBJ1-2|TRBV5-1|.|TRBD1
CASSRWTGDFYGYTF
TGCGCCAGCAGCCGATGGACAGGGGATTTCTATGGCTACACCTTC
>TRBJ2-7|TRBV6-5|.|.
CASSYLNEQYF
TGTGCCAGCAGCTATTTAAACGAGCAGTACTTC
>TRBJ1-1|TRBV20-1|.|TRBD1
CSASQGALNTEAFF
TGCAGTGCTAGTCAGGGGGCTTTGAACACTGAAGCTTTCTTT
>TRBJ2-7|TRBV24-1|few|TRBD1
CATSDTGTGGYEQYF
TGTGCCACCAGTGACACCGGGACAGGGGGCTACGAGCAGTACTTC
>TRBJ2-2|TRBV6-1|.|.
CASSRTEVNTGELFF
TGTGCCAGCAGCCGGACAGAAGTAAACACCGGGGAGCTGTTTTTT
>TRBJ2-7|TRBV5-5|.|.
CASSLGQSRYEQYF
TGTGCCAGCAGCTTGGGCCAGAGTCGTTACGAGCAGTACTTC
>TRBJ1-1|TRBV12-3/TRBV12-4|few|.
CASSLDRKAFF
TGTGCCAGCAGTTTAGACAGAAAAGCTTTCTTT
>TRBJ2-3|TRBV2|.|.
CASTPGGFGGLGADTQYF
TGTGCCAGCACCCCGGGGGGTTTTGGGGGGCTAGGCGCGGATACGCAGTATTTT
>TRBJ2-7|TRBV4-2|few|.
CASSQRDFYEQYF
TGTGCCAGCAGTCAGAGGGACTTCTACGAGCAGTACTTC
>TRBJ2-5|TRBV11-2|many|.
CASSPYGKSVGETQYF
TGTGCCAGCAGCCCCTATGGTAAAAGCGTTGGAGAGACCCAGTACTTC
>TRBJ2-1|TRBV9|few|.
CASSVQAVGMSEQFF
TGTGCCAGCAGCGTACAGGCAGTAGGGATGTCTGAGCAGTTCTTC
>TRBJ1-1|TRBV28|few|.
CASSPFDRNTEAFF
TGTGCCAGCAGTCCCTTCGACAGGAACACTGAAGCTTTCTTT
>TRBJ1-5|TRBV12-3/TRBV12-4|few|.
CASRRSNQPQHF
TGTGCCAGCAGACGTTCAAATCAGCCCCAGCATTTT
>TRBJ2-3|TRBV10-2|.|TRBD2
CASRLAGGPLVTDTQYF
TGCGCCAGCAGACTAGCGGGAGGGCCGTTGGTCACAGATACGCAGTATTTT
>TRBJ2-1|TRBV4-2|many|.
CASSPAGGLHNEQFF
TGTGCCAGCAGCCCCGCCGGAGGGCTACACAATGAGCAGTTCTTC
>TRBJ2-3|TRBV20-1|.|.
CSARVGTDTQYF
TGCAGTGCTAGAGTGGGAACAGATACGCAGTATTTT
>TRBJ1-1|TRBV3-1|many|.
CASSHNTEKAFF
TGTGCCAGCAGCCACAACACAGAAAAAGCTTTCTTT
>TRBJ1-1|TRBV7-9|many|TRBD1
CASSNHRGYTEAFF
TGTGCCAGCAGCAACCACAGGGGATACACTGAAGCTTTCTTT
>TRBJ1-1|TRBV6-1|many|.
CASRPVEGSNTEAFF
TGTGCCAGCAGACCGGTCGAGGGTTCGAACACTGAAGCTTTCTTT
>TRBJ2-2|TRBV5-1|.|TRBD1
CASSLQGAMVTGELFF
TGCGCCAGCAGCTTGCAGGGGGCGATGGTCACCGGGGAGCTGTTTTTT
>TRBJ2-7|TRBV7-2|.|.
CASSQVSILGEQYF
TGTGCCAGCAGCCAAGTCTCAATTTTAGGCGAGCAGTACTTC
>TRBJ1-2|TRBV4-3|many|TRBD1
CASSQDPGQNYGYTF
TGCGCCAGCAGCCAAGATCCGGGACAGAACTATGGCTACACCTTC
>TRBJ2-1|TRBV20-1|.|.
CSAREAGLSYNEQFF
TGCAGTGCTAGAGAGGCGGGGCTCTCCTACAATGAGCAGTTCTTC
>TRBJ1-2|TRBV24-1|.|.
CATSESGAYGYTF
TGTGCCACCAGCGAATCAGGGGCCTATGGCTACACCTTC
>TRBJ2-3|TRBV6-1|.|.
CASSEALPSAGAISNTQYF
TGTGCCAGCAGTGAAGCGCTCCCTTCGGCGGGGGCTATCTCAAATACGCAGTATTTT
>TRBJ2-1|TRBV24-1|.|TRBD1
CATSLMTGGIGEQFF
TGTGCCACCAGTTTGATGACAGGGGGCATTGGTGAGCAGTTCTTC
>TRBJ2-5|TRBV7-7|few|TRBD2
CASSLSGGKTQYF
TGTGCTAGCAGCCTTAGCGGGGGAAAGACCCAGTACTTC